This TCR beta chain originates from a study of cytomegalovirus exposure and HLA in healthy donors. Germline V gene sequence: CDR1 MNHEY, CDR2 SVGAGI. V lost 6 bases, J lost 5 bases, and 9 bases stayed unmatched. This CDR3 has 14 residues. Overall study results and limits: The investigators catalogued 150 or so TCR beta chains as cytomegalovirus-associated.

As concerns this clone: What it binds is not known.

The PCR was carried out with 60 Vbeta primers and 13 Jbeta primers. Only in-frame clones appear in the TCRdb table, and some are missing; sequencing was by immunoSEQ multiplex PCR. The sample records roughly 99,000 clones, roughly three quarters being singletons. The receptor was isolated from a male donor in good health and CMV-seropositive. This sequence joins TRBV6-5 and TRBJ1-1, with 7 bases matching TRBD1. Sequenced sample: PBMCs. CDR3 region: CASSSYGQETEAFF. The CDR3 DNA sequence: TGTGCCAGCAGCTCCTACGGACAGGAGACTGAAGCTTTCTTT.